This entry lists 14 T cell receptor beta chains sequenced from one sample in a study of shared clonotypes between healthy human individuals. Assay: immunoSEQ multiplex PCR; the TCRdb copy retains only in-frame clones and omits some. This sample has over a million clones, with around 98% found just once. Sample: naive CD4+ T cells sorted from blood. The subset is: CD45RA+ positively selected. Receptors originate from a young man in good health.

V and J are TRBV7-2 and TRBJ1-4; 10 bases line up with TRBD1. This CDR3 has 15 amino acids. Germline lookup yields CDR1 SGHTA and CDR2 FQGNSA. The V and J ends lost 4 bases and 8 bases, in that order; junction bases with no gene match: 7. CDR3 region: CASSSTGGRREKLFF. Here the CDR3 DNA reads TGTGCCAGCAGCTCGACAGGGGGCAGGAGGGAAAAACTGTTTTTT.

The chain links TRBV19 to TRBJ2-5, with 13 positions matching TRBD2. V lost 5 bases, J lost 9 bases, and 12 bases stayed unmatched. This CDR3 has 16 amino acids. Germline V CDR1 and CDR2: LNHDA, SQIVND (reference sequence). In nucleotides, the CDR3 is TGTGCCAGTAGTTCAACCGGGACTAGCGGGGCCGTGGCCCAGTACTTC. It yields the protein CASSSTGTSGAVAQYF.

V gene TRBV28 combines with J gene TRBJ1-1; D ambiguous. This CDR3 has 13 amino acids. The V gene lost 7 bases and the J gene lost 0 bases, with 9 bases spanning the gap. CDR1 and CDR2 (germline): MDHEN, SYDVKM. The CDR3 protein is CASMERLNTEAFF. CDR3 nucleotide sequence: TGTGCCAGCATGGAACGTTTGAACACTGAAGCTTTCTTT.

The chain carries TRBV10-2 and TRBJ2-1; TRBD1 agrees at 12 bases. Per germline, CDR1 WSHSY and CDR2 SAAADI. CDR3 size: 14 residues. With 6 bases clipped from V and 6 bases from J, the junction kept 3 bases outside the gene matches. The CDR3 bases are TGCGCCAGCAGGGGACAGGGGGCGGGCAATGAGCAGTTCTTC. Protein: CASRGQGAGNEQFF.

V usage is TRBV4-3 and J usage is TRBJ1-2, with D unresolved. The CDR3 spans 15 residues. The V and J ends lost 1 base and 2 bases respectively, with 11 bases between them. Germline V gene lookup returns CDR1 LGHNA and CDR2 YSLEER. CDR3 protein: CASSQVGGINYGYTF. CDR3 nucleotide sequence: TGCGCCAGCAGCCAAGTTGGCGGGATCAACTATGGCTACACCTTC.

This sequence joins TRBV2 and TRBJ2-3; D gene unclear. Germline V CDR1 and CDR2: SNHLY, FYNNEI. Between the trimmed V and J ends, which lost 3 bases and 2 bases, there was a span of 9 bases. This CDR3 comprises 14 residues. The CDR3, as DNA: TGTGCCAGCAGTGACAACAGAGACACAGATACGCAGTATTTT. It encodes CASSDNRDTDTQYF.

The chain recombines TRBV2 with TRBJ2-7; no clear D. CDR3 length: 12 residues. V was shortened by 6 bases and J by 6 bases, with 12 bases between the two germline ends. Germline values: CDR1 SNHLY, CDR2 FYNNEI. Here the CDR3 reads CASSADPGEQYF. Written as DNA, the CDR3 is TGTGCCAGCAGCGCAGACCCGGGCGAGCAGTACTTC. Full variable domain (remainder filled in from reference TRBV2 and TRBJ2-7): EPEVTQTPSHQVTQMGQEVILRCVPISNHLYFYWYRQILGQKVEFLVSFYNNEISEKSEIFDDQFSVERPDGSNFTLKIRSTKLEDSAMYFCASSADPGEQYFGPGTRLTVT.

The chain recombines TRBV5-4 with TRBJ2-5, with D unclear. The CDR3 is 13 amino acids. Looked up from germline, CDR1 is SGHNT and CDR2 is YYREEE (reference sequence). V lost 1 base, J lost 2 bases, and 6 bases lay in between. The CDR3 region is CASSLSEQETQYF. As DNA, the CDR3 is TGTGCCAGCAGCTTGAGTGAGCAAGAGACCCAGTACTTC.

The chain employs TRBV18 and TRBJ2-6; 10 bases map to TRBD2. V gave up 2 bases and J gave up 0 bases; unmatched junction bases: 10. The CDR3 is 20 amino acids. Germline CDR1 reads KGHSH; CDR2 reads LQKENI. The CDR3 spells CASSPYRGAGGSSGANVLTF. CDR3 coding DNA: TGTGCCAGCTCACCATATAGAGGAGCGGGAGGGAGCTCTGGGGCCAACGTCCTGACTTTC.

The genes are TRBV6-5 and TRBJ2-3, with D possibly TRBD2 on 6 matching bases. Germline V lookup: CDR1 MNHEY, CDR2 SVGAGI. CDR3 length: 14 amino acids. The V end lost 6 bases, the J end lost 4 bases, and 14 bases lay between the germline ends. This chain's CDR3 is CASRVSTSSDTQYF. The CDR3 DNA is TGTGCCAGCAGGGTCTCCACTAGCTCAGATACGCAGTATTTT.

The gene calls are TRBV7-9 and TRBJ2-5, with 13 bases fitting TRBD2. The CDR3 consists of 15 residues. The J segment lost 5 bases and the V segment lost 4 bases, leaving 4 bases of the junction unmatched. From germline, CDR1 is SEHNR and CDR2 FQNEAQ (reference sequence). The CDR3 loop reads CASSSGLAGVETQYF. The CDR3 nucleotides are TGTGCCAGCAGCTCCGGACTAGCGGGAGTGGAGACCCAGTACTTC.

The chain uses TRBV28 and TRBJ1-4, with 7 bases fitting TRBD1. CDR1 and CDR2 from the germline V gene are MDHEN and SYDVKM. V was pared by 5 bases and J by 7 bases, with 7 bases of the junction left unmatched. This CDR3 has 14 residues. The CDR3 reads CASSTGTAGEKLFF. CDR3 coding DNA: TGTGCCAGCAGTACCGGGACAGCGGGTGAAAAACTGTTTTTT.

The chain joins TRBV7-3 to TRBJ2-1; 11 bases fit TRBD2. J gave up 7 bases and V 3 bases, and 5 bases lay outside the gene matches. CDR3 size: 15 residues. The germline CDR1 and CDR2 sequences are SGHTA and FQGTGA. DNA for the CDR3: TGTGCCAGCAGCTTGACCGGGACTAGCGGTAATGAGCAGTTCTTC. Amino acid sequence: CASSLTGTSGNEQFF.

This clone was seen only once. The V gene is TRBV29-1, the J gene TRBJ2-1; D uncertain. The germline CDR1 and CDR2 sequences are SQVTM and ANQGSEA. Trimming took off 4 bases at V and 2 bases at J, with 12 bases between the two ends. There are 14 residues in the CDR3. The CDR3 region is CSVADLIAYNEQFF. In DNA, the CDR3 is TGCAGCGTTGCGGACCTAATCGCCTACAATGAGCAGTTCTTC.